This TCR beta chain was captured in a study of blood T cells in healthy people across ages. This clonotype showed up just a few times. The antigen is unknown. It was with a sample-barcoded 5' primer and a J-beta primer mix that a second PCR of about 6 to 11 cycles was run. From the 5' RACE reads, TCRdb called clonotypes with MiXCR, one entry per CDR3 protein. The table lists fewer than 800,000 distinct CDR3 sequences, approximately 21% of them singletons. Every sample had a minimum of 7 million PBMCs isolated. J was trimmed by 7 bases and V by 0 bases; bases with no gene match: 4. The CDR3 length is 15 residues. The germline gives CDR1 SGHRS, CDR2 YFSETQ. General observations from the study: Expanded clonotype changes were possibly confounded by unknown donor CMV status. The fall in TCR beta diversity per million T cells was roughly linear with age.

The chain uses TRBV5-1 and TRBJ1-4; 9 bases align to TRBD1. Material: blood. The source of this sequence is a man between 70 and 80 years old in good health. In nucleotides, the CDR3 is TGCGCCAGCAGCTTGGATGGGGACAGGGTTGAAAAACTGTTTTTT. As protein: CASSLDGDRVEKLFF.